This T cell receptor beta chain was identified in a study of Ad26.COV2.S vaccination and SARS-CoV-2 variants. The overall study: Dosing was one shot or two shots 56 days apart. Whole-study findings and limits: Post-vaccination spike-specific CD8+ and CD4+ T cell responses reportedly had substantial breadth. The TCR breadth and depth analyses may have understated or missed part of the total T cell responses.

As for treatment: about 20 received Ad26.COV2.S at low or high dose, single or two shots; 5 received placebo; per-sample allocation not given. Vaccine and placebo recipients were sampled on day 63 after the first injection. Based in Boston, the donor was an adult of 18-55 years. The protocol was immunoSEQ multiplex PCR, while the TCRdb copy is restricted to in-frame clones and leaves out a portion. The profile shows around 300,000 clones, about nine tenths of them singletons. A few counts support this clone. Its antigen is as yet unknown. V lost 5 bases, J lost 5 bases, and 5 bases stayed unmatched. The germline gives CDR1 MNHEY, CDR2 SMNVEV (reference sequence). The CDR3 consists of 16 residues.

Sequencing used peripheral blood, obtained in a trial of Ad26.COV2.S vaccine versus placebo. This TCR came from a person between 18 and 65 years old who received the Ad26.COV2.S COVID-19 vaccine or a placebo. V and J are TRBV27 and TRBJ2-5; 16 nucleotides match TRBD2. CDR3 residues: CASSGTSGRGWETQYF. The CDR3 nucleotides are TGTGCCAGCAGTGGGACTAGCGGGAGGGGGTGGGAGACCCAGTACTTC.